The 30 T cell receptor beta chains below come from one sample, sequenced in a study of T-cell reconstitution after alpha-beta-depleted transplantation in children. The authors prepared the TCRbeta library with unique molecular identifiers. TCRdb ran MiXCR on the PCR reads and lists one entry per CDR3 protein. Seen here are roughly 500,000 distinct CDR3 sequences, around 16% observed once, and the top ten hold 3% to 3.5%. The sequencing here drew on PBMCs from the stem cell graft donor, taken from the stem cell graft. These receptors were collected from a human donor who donated a stem cell graft to a child with acute lymphoblastic leukemia.

This clonotype has just a few counts. The chain carries TRBV7-3 and TRBJ1-1; D is uncertain. This CDR3 comprises 14 residues. Trimming took 1 base from V and 0 from J, leaving 6 bases between them. CDR1 is SGHTA and CDR2 is FQGTGA in the germline V gene. The CDR3 DNA sequence: TGTGCCAGCAGCTTAAACGGGATGAACACTGAAGCTTTCTTT. Its protein product is CASSLNGMNTEAFF.

The table lists this clonotype with a few counts. The chain recombines TRBV6-2 or TRBV6-3 with TRBJ1-5; D is undetermined. The V and J ends lost 6 bases and 0 bases respectively, with 18 bases between them. CDR3 length: 17 amino acids. Germline CDR1 reads MNHEY; CDR2 reads SVGEGT. CDR3 nucleotides: TGTGCCAGCAGCACCGCCGGTTACGGACTTAGCAATCAGCCCCAGCATTTT. It specifies CASSTAGYGLSNQPQHF.

This clonotype was found a few times. The chain combines TRBV6-1 with TRBJ1-2; D is perhaps TRBD1 (5 bases). V was pared by 3 bases and J by 8 bases, with 19 bases between. CDR3 length: 15 residues. Per germline, CDR1 MNHNS and CDR2 SASEGT. CDR3 DNA sequence: TGTGCCAGCAGTGATTTCCGGGGGTTCGTGGACGGCTACACCTTC. Its protein is CASSDFRGFVDGYTF.

This chain links TRBV27 with TRBJ2-7; 10 bases map to TRBD2. The germline CDR1 and CDR2 sequences are MNHEY and SMNVEV (reference sequence). The CDR3 has 15 residues. The trim removed 4 bases at V and 3 bases at J, leaving 6 bases unmatched. In DNA form, the CDR3 reads TGTGCCAGCAGTTCACGGACTAGCGGTAACTACGAGCAGTACTTC. This codes for CASSSRTSGNYEQYF.

This clonotype has just a few counts. CDR3 in amino acids: CASSLEEGFTEAFF. DNA of the CDR3: TGCGCCAGCAGCTTAGAAGAGGGATTCACTGAAGCTTTCTTT. J is TRBJ1-1 and V is TRBV5-1; no reliable D call. This CDR3 region has 14 residues. Trimming cost V 2 bases and J 4 bases, with 12 bases left between them. Germline V gene lookup returns CDR1 SGHRS and CDR2 YFSETQ.

The rearrangement uses TRBV5-6 and TRBJ1-2; 8 bases line up with TRBD1. V was clipped by 4 bases and J by 4 bases; unmatched bases: 9. The CDR3 extends over 15 amino acids. CDR1 and CDR2 (germline): SGHDT, YYEEEE. The CDR3 reads CASSTRTGYIYGYTF. DNA for the CDR3: TGTGCCAGCAGCACCCGGACAGGGTATATCTATGGCTACACCTTC.

This clonotype was found a few times. The CDR3 region is CSASRPEAKNIQYF. DNA for the CDR3: TGCAGTGCTAGTAGGCCAGAAGCCAAAAACATTCAGTACTTC. The chain recombines TRBV20-1 with TRBJ2-4; D is uncertain. Germline V gives CDR1 DFQATT, CDR2 SNEGSKA (reference sequence). The V gene lost 3 bases and the J gene lost 0 bases, with 9 bases spanning the gap. The CDR3 contains 14 residues.

Only a few counts were recorded for this clonotype. The chain employs TRBV2 and TRBJ2-7, with unresolved D. The CDR3 loop spans 13 amino acids. V gave up 3 bases and J gave up 2 bases, with 8 bases separating them. Germline V CDR1 and CDR2: SNHLY, FYNNEI. CDR3 nucleotide sequence: TGTGCCAGCAGTGATGCAGGAACCTACGAGCAGTACTTC. This codes for CASSDAGTYEQYF.

The chain combines TRBV29-1 with TRBJ1-2; D unclear. The CDR3 runs 12 residues. The germline V gene encodes CDR1 SQVTM and CDR2 ANQGSEA. With 3 bases removed from V and 4 bases from J, the gap between germline ends came to 9 bases. The CDR3 DNA reads as TGCAGCGTTGAGAGCGGCCCCTATGGCTACACCTTC. It specifies CSVESGPYGYTF.

This clonotype was found a few times. The rearrangement links TRBV7-9 to TRBJ1-1; no definite D call. Germline V CDR1 and CDR2: SEHNR, FQNEAQ (reference sequence). The CDR3 spans 13 residues. V was trimmed by 0 bases and J by 9 bases, leaving 11 bases between them. CDR3 nucleotides: TGTGCCAGCAGCTTAGCGTCTTTAGAGAAAGCTTTCTTT. Its protein is CASSLASLEKAFF.

The chain employs TRBV27 and TRBJ2-2, with 11 bases aligning to TRBD2. There are 15 residues in the CDR3. J was trimmed by 4 bases and V by 3 bases; bases with no gene match: 1. The germline V gene has CDR1 MNHEY and CDR2 SMNVEV (reference sequence). The CDR3 sequence is CASSFLAGGTGELFF. The CDR3 DNA reads as TGTGCCAGCAGTTTCCTAGCGGGAGGCACCGGGGAGCTGTTTTTT.

The chain uses TRBV20-1 and TRBJ2-7; 9 positions match TRBD2. Losses at the gene ends were 4 bases for V and 3 bases for J; bases not matched to a gene: 4. This CDR3 spans 13 amino acids. Germline V gene lookup returns CDR1 DFQATT and CDR2 SNEGSKA (reference sequence). The CDR3 coding sequence is TGCAGTGCTATTTTAGCGGGAGACTACGAGCAGTACTTC. As protein: CSAILAGDYEQYF.

This clonotype was counted a few times. CDR3 loop: CAISAGLAGENNEQFF. For the CDR3, the DNA is TGTGCCATCAGTGCGGGACTAGCGGGAGAAAACAATGAGCAGTTCTTC. The rearrangement joins TRBV10-3 to TRBJ2-1; 14 nucleotides line up with TRBD2. The length of the CDR3 is 16 residues. Germline V gene lookup returns CDR1 ENHRY and CDR2 SYGVKD. V gave up 4 bases and J gave up 5 bases; unmatched junction bases: 4.

This clonotype has only a few counts. The V and J genes are TRBV5-4 and TRBJ2-7; 13 positions match TRBD2. In germline, CDR1 is SGHNT, CDR2 YYREEE (reference sequence). The CDR3 runs 17 residues. Losses at the gene ends were 1 base for V and 2 bases for J; bases not matched to a gene: 6. CDR3 in DNA: TGTGCCAGCAGCTTGAGCACTAGCGGGAGGGCCGCCTACGAGCAGTACTTC. It is translated as CASSLSTSGRAAYEQYF.

The rearrangement uses TRBV12-3 or TRBV12-4 and TRBJ2-7, with a possible D match to TRBD1 (5 bases). The CDR3 contains 14 residues. Trimming removed 2 bases from V and 0 bases from J, with 8 bases in between. The CDR3 DNA reads TGTGCCAGCAGTTTACGACAGTACTCCTACGAGCAGTACTTC. It codes for CASSLRQYSYEQYF.

The chain carries TRBV6-1 and TRBJ2-1, with D possibly TRBD2 on 7 matching bases. The V end lost 6 bases, the J end lost 10 bases, and 31 bases lay between the germline ends. CDR1 and CDR2 from the germline V gene are MNHNS and SASEGT. The CDR3 totals 18 residues. The CDR3 loop is CASRRGGPRKGSRGEQFF. The CDR3 coding sequence is TGTGCCAGCAGAAGGGGGGGTCCGCGGAAGGGTTCCCGCGGAGAGCAGTTCTTC.

This chain uses TRBV20-1 with TRBJ2-3; the match to TRBD2 covers 10 bases. The V gene end was trimmed by 5 bases and the J gene end by 3 bases; junction bases not matched to a gene: 8. The germline CDR1 and CDR2 sequences are DFQATT and SNEGSKA (reference sequence). This CDR3 region has 15 residues. The CDR3 is CSALIAGGITDTQYF. The DNA for the CDR3 is TGCAGTGCTCTTATAGCGGGAGGTATAACAGATACGCAGTATTTT.

The V gene is TRBV5-1, the J gene TRBJ2-7; the match to TRBD2 covers 8 bases. The CDR3 extends over 14 amino acids. Unmatched junction bases numbered 5, after V lost 4 bases and J lost 2 bases. Germline CDR1 is SGHRS and CDR2 is YFSETQ. CDR3 coding DNA: TGCGCCAGCAGCGACAGCGGGAGTCCCTACGAGCAGTACTTC. This gives the protein CASSDSGSPYEQYF.

Worth noting for this clonotype: Its ends do not fully match the called genes, so a read error is possible. The rearrangement joins TRBV9 to TRBJ2-1; D is tentatively TRBD1 or TRBD2 (5 bases each). Per the germline V gene, CDR1 is SGDLS and CDR2 is YYNGEE. The CDR3 length is 12 residues. The CDR3 is CASSVVKGPPVF. Written as DNA, the CDR3 is TGTGCCAGCAGCGTAGTTAAGGGACCACCAGTCTTC.

This clonotype was counted only a few times. This chain connects TRBV19 to TRBJ2-7; TRBD1 is a possible D gene (6 bases). The CDR3 has 15 residues. From germline, CDR1 is LNHDA and CDR2 SQIVND (reference sequence). V was pared by 6 bases and J by 1 base, with 16 bases between. The CDR3 coding sequence is TGTGCCAGTAGCCCGCGATCGACAGGTTCCTACGAGCAGTACTTC. This translates into CASSPRSTGSYEQYF.

This clonotype has just a few counts. This chain links TRBV19 with TRBJ2-7; possible D gene TRBD2, 5 bases. The germline CDR1 and CDR2 sequences are LNHDA and SQIVND (reference sequence). V was shortened by 5 bases and J by 2 bases, with 16 bases between the two germline ends. The CDR3 is 15 residues long. Written as DNA, the CDR3 is TGTGCCAGTAGTGTGGGGAGCGGCGGAACCTACGAGCAGTACTTC. Its translation is CASSVGSGGTYEQYF.

Here the CDR3 reads CASSLKAGPYYEQYF. Written as DNA, the CDR3 is TGTGCCAGCAGTTTAAAGGCAGGGCCCTACTACGAGCAGTACTTC. The chain joins TRBV28 to TRBJ2-7; weak D call: TRBD1 (5 bases). The germline CDR1 and CDR2 sequences are MDHEN and SYDVKM. Deletions cut 2 bases from V and 3 bases from J, with 14 bases between. The CDR3 totals 15 residues.

DNA for the CDR3: TGTGCCACCAGTGATTTAGGGGGCAACGAGCAGTACTTC. Protein sequence: CATSDLGGNEQYF. This chain links TRBV24-1 with TRBJ2-7; 7 nucleotides match TRBD1. J gave up 5 bases and V 1 base, and 1 base lay outside the gene matches. The CDR3 is 13 residues long. The germline gives CDR1 KGHDR, CDR2 SFDVKD.

This clonotype was found a few times. The chain uses TRBV12-3 or TRBV12-4 and TRBJ2-3; D is perhaps TRBD1 (6 bases). The CDR3 sequence is 15 residues long. The V and J ends lost 5 bases and 1 base respectively, with 13 bases between them. The CDR3 DNA sequence: TGTGCCAGCAGTGCCGGGACATTGGGCACAGATACGCAGTATTTT. This translates into CASSAGTLGTDTQYF.

V is TRBV7-9 and J is TRBJ1-1; D possibly corresponds to TRBD1 (5 bases). V was trimmed by 5 bases and J by 8 bases, leaving 15 bases between them. This CDR3 region has 13 residues. The germline V gene encodes CDR1 SEHNR and CDR2 FQNEAQ (reference sequence). The CDR3 DNA reads TGTGCCAGCAGCACGGACACCCAACCAGAAGCTTTCTTT. It is translated as CASSTDTQPEAFF.

This clonotype was observed a few times. V and J are TRBV5-1 and TRBJ2-1; TRBD1 is a possible D gene (6 bases). CDR3 length: 12 amino acids. The germline V and J ends were trimmed by 1 base and 10 bases, with 9 bases remaining between them. Per germline, CDR1 SGHRS and CDR2 YFSETQ. The CDR3 DNA follows: TGCGCCAGCAGCTTGCCAGGACAGGAGCAGTTCTTC. Translated, it gives CASSLPGQEQFF.

In this sample, this clonotype turned up a few times. This chain connects TRBV20-1 to TRBJ2-7; a weak D match, TRBD1 (5 bases). The V end was cut by 5 bases, the J end by 5 bases, with 16 bases between. Per germline, CDR1 DFQATT and CDR2 SNEGSKA (reference sequence). The CDR3 length is 13 residues. This CDR3 reads CSARRGSTNEQYF. CDR3 nucleotides: TGCAGTGCTCGAAGGGGTTCGACCAACGAGCAGTACTTC.

This clonotype was recorded a few times. The chain links TRBV25-1 to TRBJ2-1; 9 positions match TRBD1. The CDR3 consists of 15 residues. Germline values: CDR1 MGHDK, CDR2 SYGVNS. V trimming: 1 base; J trimming: 2 bases; junction bases outside the gene matches: 0. CDR3 nucleotides: TGTGCCAGCAGTGAATGGGACAGGGCCTACAATGAGCAGTTCTTC. It translates to CASSEWDRAYNEQFF. The entire variable domain, with the rest obtained from reference TRBV25-1 and TRBJ2-1, is as follows: EADIYQTPRYLVIGTGKKITLECSQTMGHDKMYWYQQDPGMELHLIHYSYGVNSTEKGDLSSESTVSRIRTEHFPLTLESARPSHTSQYLCASSEWDRAYNEQFFGPGTRLTVL.

This clonotype has only a few counts. V is TRBV20-1 and J is TRBJ1-5; possibly TRBD1 for D (5 bases). This CDR3 comprises 13 residues. From germline, CDR1 is DFQATT and CDR2 SNEGSKA (reference sequence). V lost 3 bases and J 4 bases, leaving 10 bases between the germline ends. The CDR3 coding sequence is TGCAGTGCTAGGGTCAGGGAGAATCAGCCCCAGCATTTT. Amino acids: CSARVRENQPQHF.

This clonotype was seen a handful of times. V gene TRBV7-9 combines with J gene TRBJ2-2; 10 bases are a match to TRBD1. With 7 bases clipped from V and 6 bases from J, the junction kept 11 bases outside the gene matches. This CDR3 region has 16 residues. The germline CDR1 and CDR2 sequences are SEHNR and FQNEAQ (reference sequence). The CDR3 coding sequence is TGTGCCAGCATCGGGGGACAGGGGCGACCACCCGGGGAGCTGTTTTTT. This gives the protein CASIGGQGRPPGELFF.